The TCR beta chain described here comes from a study of blood T cells in healthy people across ages. Study observations and caveats: Higher diversity and more naive CD4+ cells were features of long-lived donors, compared to aged donors.

As to this clonotype: As yet, its antigen is unknown.

Then a second PCR, running roughly 7 to 11 cycles, was carried out with a sample-barcoded 5' primer and a J-beta primer mix. TCRdb analysed the 5' RACE reads with MiXCR anew, one entry per CDR3 protein. The table has 380,000 or so distinct CDR3 sequences, approximately 51% seen once. CDR3 length: 15 residues. V gave up 4 bases and J gave up 2 bases; unmatched junction bases: 1. Germline CDR1 reads MRHNA; CDR2 reads SNTAGT. The chain combines TRBV6-4 with TRBJ2-1; 11 bases are a match to TRBD2. This TCR came from a man aged 55-75 years in good health. Sequencing input: blood. CDR3 nucleotides: TGTGCCAGCAGTGTACTAGCGGGGGCCTACAATGAGCAGTTCTTC. Translation gives CASSVLAGAYNEQFF.